Listed below are T cell receptor beta chains from one sample, sequenced in a study of T-cell reconstitution after alpha-beta-depleted transplantation in children. TCRdb reanalysed the PCR reads using MiXCR and keeps one entry per CDR3 protein. The sample has under 850,000 distinct CDR3 sequences, approximately 14% seen once. Specimen: PBMCs, collected before TCRalphabeta/CD19-depleted stem cell transplant. The origin of the receptors is a girl aged 2 to 9 with congenital amegakaryocytic thrombocytopenia, due to receive a stem cell transplant. The CDR3 runs from the conserved cysteine through the conserved F or W. D genes are given only for firm matches. Not every row has a clone size; where given, it reads once, few, many or a size class.

j_call | d_call | clone_size | v_call | cdr3_nt | cdr3_aa
TRBJ2-5 | - | many | TRBV6-1 | TGTGCCAGCAGTGAAGCCCCCGCGGGGATCCAAGAGACCCAGTACTTC | CASSEAPAGIQETQYF
TRBJ2-2 | - | many | TRBV4-1 | TGCGCCAGCAGCCAAGGATTGATAGGCGGGGAGCTGTTTTTT | CASSQGLIGGELFF
TRBJ1-4 | - | many | TRBV29-1 | TGCAGCGTTGAATTCCCGGGAGGGGGAAATGAAAAACTGTTTTTT | CSVEFPGGGNEKLFF
TRBJ2-7 | - | many | TRBV10-1 | TGCGCCAGCAGTGACGCGGATGTGGGTATGGACGAGCAGTACTTC | CASSDADVGMDEQYF
TRBJ2-1 | - | - | TRBV18 | TGTGCCAGCTCACCTTCAATTATCCCGACTGCGAGCTCCTACAATGAGCAGTTCTTC | CASSPSIIPTASSYNEQFF
TRBJ2-7 | - | few | TRBV25-1 | TGTGCCAGCCCCGCCTGGGGGAATTCCTACGAGCAGTACTTC | CASPAWGNSYEQYF
TRBJ2-3 | TRBD1 | - | TRBV28 | TGTGCCAGCTTGACAAGGGACAGGCTCTCTTCCACATTACATACGCAGTATTTT | CASLTRDRLSSTLHTQYF
TRBJ2-7 | TRBD2 | - | TRBV11-1 | TGTGCCAGCAGCGTGGGACTAGCGGTAGTCTACGAGCAGTACTTC | CASSVGLAVVYEQYF
TRBJ2-1 | TRBD2 | - | TRBV7-8 | TGTGCCAGCAGCTGGAGAGGACTAGCGGGTTCTGACAATGAGCAGTTCTTC | CASSWRGLAGSDNEQFF
TRBJ2-7 | - | - | TRBV27 | TGTGCCAGCAGTTCGTTACAGGATCTGAGCTCCTACGAGCAGTACTTC | CASSSLQDLSSYEQYF
TRBJ1-3 | - | many | TRBV12-3/TRBV12-4 | TGTGCCAGCAGTCCGGAAAACGGAAACACCATATATTTT | CASSPENGNTIYF
TRBJ2-3 | - | - | TRBV27 | TGTGCCAGCAGTATAGGGCTGGGGCGCACAACAGATACGCAGTATTTT | CASSIGLGRTTDTQYF
TRBJ2-2 | TRBD2 | many | TRBV5-1 | TGCGCCAGCAGCTTGGATCCTAGCGGGGCCGGTACCGGGGAGCTGTTTTTT | CASSLDPSGAGTGELFF
TRBJ1-1 | - | few | TRBV12-3/TRBV12-4 | TGTGCCAGCAGTTTCTGGCCCCAAAAGGCTTTCTTT | CASSFWPQKAFF
TRBJ1-4 | - | few | TRBV7-2 | TGTGCCAGCAGCCGTCTCGGGGGCAGCTCTAATGAAAAACTGTTTTTT | CASSRLGGSSNEKLFF
TRBJ2-7 | TRBD1 | few | TRBV18 | TGTGCCAGCTCACCGGAGGGACAGGGGTTCGAGCAGTACTTC | CASSPEGQGFEQYF
TRBJ1-4 | TRBD1 | few | TRBV12-3/TRBV12-4 | TGTGCCAGCAGTTGGACAGGCCAACTTAATGAAAAACTGTTTTTT | CASSWTGQLNEKLFF
TRBJ2-6 | TRBD1 | many | TRBV12-3/TRBV12-4 | TGTGCCAGCAGCCAAGACAGGGCCGGGGCCAACGTCCTGACTTTC | CASSQDRAGANVLTF
TRBJ2-5 | - | - | TRBV28 | TGTGCCAGCCGACCTCCGAGGGGATACCAAGAGACCCAGTACTTC | CASRPPRGYQETQYF
TRBJ2-2 | - | few | TRBV3-1 | TGTGCCAGCAGCCATGGATTGGCAGTAGGAACCGGGGAGCTGTTTTTT | CASSHGLAVGTGELFF
TRBJ1-2 | - | few | TRBV4-2 | TGTGCCAGCAGCCAACCCGGGCAGGGGCCAGTGAGGGATGGCTACACCTTC | CASSQPGQGPVRDGYTF
TRBJ2-7 | TRBD1 | - | TRBV5-1 | TGCGCCAGCGGGACAGACTACGAGCAGTACTTC | CASGTDYEQYF
TRBJ2-7 | - | many | TRBV6-2/TRBV6-3 | TGTGCCAGCAGGGACGCCGCTCTCTACGAGCAGTACTTC | CASRDAALYEQYF
TRBJ2-5 | - | few | TRBV3-1 | TGTGCCAGCAGCCATTTTGCGGGAACTGCCCAAGAGACCCAGTACTTC | CASSHFAGTAQETQYF
TRBJ1-2 | TRBD1 | few | TRBV28 | TGTGCCAGCAGTCTGGGACAGGGAAGAGGAGGCTACACCTTC | CASSLGQGRGGYTF
TRBJ2-7 | TRBD1 | many | TRBV12-3/TRBV12-4 | TGTGCCAGCAGTTCCTTGGGGACAGTACACTACGAGCAGTACTTC | CASSSLGTVHYEQYF
TRBJ2-1 | TRBD2 | - | TRBV7-6 | TGTGCCAGCAGCTTGATCGGGACTAGATCGATCAATGAGCAGTTCTTC | CASSLIGTRSINEQFF
TRBJ2-3 | - | - | TRBV19 | TGTGCCAGTGCGACAGGGCTGGAGCGGGGGCACACAGATACGCAGTATTTT | CASATGLERGHTDTQYF
TRBJ1-6 | TRBD1 | few | TRBV12-3/TRBV12-4 | TGTGCCAGCAGCCGGGACAGTCATAATTCACCCCTCCACTTT | CASSRDSHNSPLHF